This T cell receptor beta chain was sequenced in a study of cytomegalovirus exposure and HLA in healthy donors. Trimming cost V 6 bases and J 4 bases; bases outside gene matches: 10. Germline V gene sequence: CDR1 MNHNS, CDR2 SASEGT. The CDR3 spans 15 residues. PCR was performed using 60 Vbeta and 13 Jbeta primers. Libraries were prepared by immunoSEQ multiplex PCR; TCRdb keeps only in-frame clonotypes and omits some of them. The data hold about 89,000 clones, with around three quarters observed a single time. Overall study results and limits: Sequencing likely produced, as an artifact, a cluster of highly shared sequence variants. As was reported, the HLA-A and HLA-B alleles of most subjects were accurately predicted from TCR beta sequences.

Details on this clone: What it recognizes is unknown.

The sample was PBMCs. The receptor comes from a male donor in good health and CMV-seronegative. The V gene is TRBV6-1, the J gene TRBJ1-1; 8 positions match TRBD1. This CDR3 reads CASRRDPQGGTEAFF. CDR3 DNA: TGTGCCAGCAGAAGGGACCCACAGGGGGGCACTGAAGCTTTCTTT.